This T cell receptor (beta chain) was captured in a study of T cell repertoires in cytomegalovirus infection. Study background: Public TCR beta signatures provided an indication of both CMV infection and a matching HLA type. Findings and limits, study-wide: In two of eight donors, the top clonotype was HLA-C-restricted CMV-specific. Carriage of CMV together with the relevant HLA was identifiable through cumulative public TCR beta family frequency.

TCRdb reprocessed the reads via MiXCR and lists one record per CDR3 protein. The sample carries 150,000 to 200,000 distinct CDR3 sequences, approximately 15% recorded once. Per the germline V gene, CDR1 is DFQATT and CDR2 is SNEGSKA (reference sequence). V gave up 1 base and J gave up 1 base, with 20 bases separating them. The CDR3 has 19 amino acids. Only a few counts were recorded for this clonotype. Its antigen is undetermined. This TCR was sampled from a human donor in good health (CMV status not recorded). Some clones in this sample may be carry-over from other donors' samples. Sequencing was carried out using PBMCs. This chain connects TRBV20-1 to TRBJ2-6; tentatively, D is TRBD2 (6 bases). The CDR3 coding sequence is TGCAGTGCTAGAGCTTTGGGGTTGACGGGACTTTCTGGGGCCAACGTCCTGACTTTC. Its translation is CSARALGLTGLSGANVLTF.